A selection of T cell receptor beta chains follows, all from one sample in a study of blood T cell repertoires in COVID-19. Assay used: immunoSEQ multiplex PCR; TCRdb lists only in-frame clones, some missing. The sample has some 190,000 clones; roughly 86% are singletons. The material sequenced was peripheral blood. These receptors were taken from a man aged 18 to 30 with active or convalescent COVID-19. Both conserved end residues are part of each CDR3.

CDR3aa: CASSTIPGTDQETQYF; v_gene: TRBV19
CDR3aa: CASSQQGLNQPQHF; v_gene: TRBV3-1/TRBV3-2
CDR3aa: CASSVGFGGSSYNEQFF; v_gene: TRBV9
CDR3aa: CASSQGPGSYTF; v_gene: TRBV3-1/TRBV3-2
CDR3aa: CASSGRTGLTGELFF; v_gene: TRBV5-1
CDR3aa: CASSPGLGSYNEQFF; v_gene: TRBV4-1
CDR3aa: CASSLIGDQPQHF; v_gene: TRBV7-8
CDR3aa: CASSFGTGSYEQYF; v_gene: TRBV11-2
CDR3aa: CASSDRDRGNTGELFF; v_gene: TRBV6-1
CDR3aa: CASSWTRTGAGNTIYF; v_gene: TRBV5-1
CDR3aa: CASSQRASGRGEQFF; v_gene: TRBV3-1/TRBV3-2
CDR3aa: CASSFELYEQYF; v_gene: TRBV6-2/TRBV6-3
CDR3aa: CASSQDFEGWSPLHF; v_gene: TRBV3-1/TRBV3-2
CDR3aa: CASSQDAPAGGETQYF; v_gene: TRBV3-1/TRBV3-2
CDR3aa: CASSIDQGWAFF; v_gene: TRBV5-4
CDR3aa: CASSLTANTEAFF; v_gene: TRBV12-3/TRBV12-4
CDR3aa: CASSQKTGKSYNEQFF; v_gene: TRBV4-3
CDR3aa: CAIKRTGVSGANVLTF; v_gene: TRBV10-3
CDR3aa: CASSQGTGGANGEQYF; v_gene: TRBV3-1/TRBV3-2
CDR3aa: CASSGRDRSTDTQYF; v_gene: TRBV9
CDR3aa: CASSLGQLGTDTQYF; v_gene: TRBV7-2
CDR3aa: CASSESPVRGRQFF; v_gene: TRBV6-1
CDR3aa: CASSSTESNTGELFF; v_gene: TRBV5-1
CDR3aa: CASSLTQVYTGELFF; v_gene: TRBV11-2
CDR3aa: CASSRTGQGGADNGYTF; v_gene: TRBV18
CDR3aa: CATTENTGELFF; v_gene: TRBV19
CDR3aa: CASSPSSYEQYF; v_gene: TRBV18
CDR3aa: CASSFASSGELFF; v_gene: TRBV12-3/TRBV12-4
CDR3aa: CASSGLRGTVNQPQHF; v_gene: TRBV10-2
CDR3aa: CASSGGLAGFSYNEQFF; v_gene: TRBV5-1
CDR3aa: CASSLVDQPQHF; v_gene: TRBV28
CDR3aa: CAISEPSRGARSYNEQFF; v_gene: TRBV10-3
CDR3aa: CASRVSGGLAGAGRSYNEQFF; v_gene: TRBV5-1
CDR3aa: CAIRPQSSYEQYF; v_gene: TRBV10-3
CDR3aa: CASSFRQGQTQYF; v_gene: TRBV6-5
CDR3aa: CATSDRDRGDQPQHF; v_gene: TRBV24-1
CDR3aa: CASSQDSVPYGYTF; v_gene: TRBV3-1/TRBV3-2
CDR3aa: CASSLRAGGSNQPQHF; v_gene: TRBV5-5
CDR3aa: CASSLANPGLGSGELFF; v_gene: TRBV7-9
CDR3aa: CASSIRHGQGEGREQYF; v_gene: TRBV11-2
CDR3aa: CASSLNGQGPSEAFF; v_gene: TRBV7-9
CDR3aa: CASSANSGITEAFF; v_gene: TRBV7-2
CDR3aa: CASSPLGGSTDTQYF; v_gene: TRBV3-1/TRBV3-2
CDR3aa: CASQLDRGRLGGYTF; v_gene: TRBV7-2
CDR3aa: CAINQGPGELFF; v_gene: TRBV6-5
CDR3aa: CASSFFGGGHQETQYF; v_gene: TRBV5-4
CDR3aa: CASSYPRFNEQFF; v_gene: TRBV6-2/TRBV6-3
CDR3aa: CASSEVASGGVDTGELFF; v_gene: TRBV6-1